The present entry profiles one T cell receptor (beta chain) with its context. This clone was detected only a few times. Its antigen specificity is not known. Nothing much larger sits one base from this clone, and base qualities are not available. The data belong to a study of blood T cell repertoires in COVID-19 (dated by TCRdb to the early 2020s). Some background on the complete study: Collaborator samples came from the United States, Italy and Spain and covered acute and convalescent phases of COVID-19. The sample metadata nearly always contained a de-identified subject ID, COVID-19 status, age in years and sex. Deeply sampled blood TCRbeta repertoires from subjects exposed to, actively infected with, or recovered from COVID-19 were included in the dataset. Samples came from the ongoing ImmuneRACE study (first 160 participants) plus 1,254 subjects from 6 global collaborators. The material from the prospective study consisted of cDNA or gDNA derived from T cells, B-cell-depleted T cells, or PBMCs. HLA class I and class II types, where available, came from metadata supplied by the sample provider rather than from assay-based typing. The repertoires were made available in a free public database intended to serve as a resource for research on the immune response to SARS-CoV-2.

The investigation overall reported the following: The quantity of clinical and demographic metadata differed by source and by participant and was supplied without curation.

The CDR1 and CDR2 encoded by the germline V gene are SGHRS and YFSETQ. The cysteine opens and the phenylalanine closes a CDR3 of 17 amino acids. Of the read, only the CDR3 DNA is kept; its 51 bases are in frame from base 1. V is cut back by 6 bases and J by 0 bases, with 11 bases in the junction unmatched. The collaborating institutions used their own protocols to collect whole blood in K2EDTA tubes. Collaborator samples were shipped for TCRbeta analysis as frozen whole blood, isolated PBMCs, or DNA extracted from either sample type. The immunoSEQ Assay, a bias-controlled multiplex PCR, was used to amplify TCRbeta CDR3 regions from genomic DNA. On the study's bioinformatics: The number of nucleated cells in each sample was estimated from the amplification of reference gene primers within the assay. Sequence reads were collapsed and filtered to measure the absolute abundance of every unique TCRbeta CDR3 rearrangement. For each sample, productive Simpson clonality was calculated as the square root of Simpson's diversity index over productive rearrangements. TCRdb retrieved this table from immuneACCESS and kept in-frame rearrangements only. Not all clones are present; in checked studies, unresolved V genes account for under half, and no reason is known for the remainder. For V, J and clone size, that table is used; D and trimming come from the DNA. The table for this sample lists about 54,000 clones; roughly 79% of them were counted only once. Approximately 5.7% of the sample lies in the top ten.

The receptor comes from a woman aged 60-75 years with acute or convalescent COVID-19. The V and J segments used are TRBV5-1 and TRBJ2-3, with 9 bases matching TRBD1. Material: peripheral blood. The nucleotides are TGCGCCAGCAAGGGACCGGGACAGGGCATGAGCACAGATACGCAGTATTTT. This codes for CASKGPGQGMSTDTQYF.